In this sample, the clone carrying this TCR beta chain turned up a few times. The V and J ends lost 7 bases and 7 bases respectively, with 13 bases between them. This CDR3 is built from 11 residues. The germline V gene encodes CDR1 DFQATT and CDR2 SNEGSKA (reference sequence). Clones were sequenced by immunoSEQ multiplex PCR, and TCRdb holds only the in-frame ones, with some missing. The table lists under 150,000 clones, around 83% of them singletons. The data originate from a study of blood T cell repertoires in COVID-19. Across the whole study: Researchers got acute and convalescent COVID-19 samples from the United States, Italy and Spain. The analysed material was cDNA or gDNA that came from T cells, B-cell-depleted T cells, or PBMCs.

The sequenced material came from peripheral blood. The rearrangement links TRBV20-1 to TRBJ1-2; possible D gene TRBD1, 5 bases. The sequence came from a man older than 75 with active or convalescent COVID-19. The CDR3 sequence: CSVTEGPGYTF. CDR3 DNA sequence: TGCAGTGTCACGGAGGGACCTGGCTACACCTTC.